Each of the 8 T cell receptor beta chains below was sequenced from the same sample in a study of follicular helper T cells after annual influenza vaccination. The time point is: 2014-2015 season, 7 days after vaccination. Method: immunoSEQ multiplex PCR; TCRdb's copy keeps in-frame clones and lacks some. The table has several thousand clones, approximately 78% seen once. The specimen comprised CXCR5+ CD38- circulating T follicular helper cells from blood, sampled 7 days after influenza vaccination. Subset reported: circulating Tfh, non-naive CD4+CXCR5+PD-1+ (ICOS+CD38+ or ICOS-CD38-). Receptors were obtained from an adult who received the influenza vaccine.

This clone was counted only a few times. The CDR3: CASNGQGNGYTF. CDR3 nucleotide sequence: TGTGCCAGCAATGGACAGGGTAATGGCTACACCTTC. The chain employs TRBV6-1 and TRBJ1-2; 8 bases agree with TRBD1. The CDR3 has 12 amino acids. Germline CDR1 MNHNS, CDR2 SASEGT. Trimming took 7 bases from V and 6 from J; bases not matched to a gene: 4.

This chain links TRBV6-6 with TRBJ1-1; TRBD1 is a possible D gene (5 bases). The CDR3 spans 13 residues. V was clipped by 11 bases and J by 5 bases, with 18 bases between them. Per germline, CDR1 MNHNY and CDR2 SVGAGI (reference sequence). The CDR3 nucleotides read TGTGCCGCCACCACACGAGGGGAAACTGAAGCTTTCTTT. Its protein is CAATTRGETEAFF.

The chain recombines TRBV5-1 with TRBJ2-6; 8 bases are shared with TRBD1. The CDR3 has 17 residues. V trimming: 0 bases; J trimming: 4 bases; junction bases outside the gene matches: 6. Germline V gene data show CDR1 as SGHRS and CDR2 as YFSETQ. CDR3 bases: TGCGCCAGCAGCTTGGGAGACAGGGGTCCAGGGGCCAACGTCCTGACTTTC. This sequence encodes CASSLGDRGPGANVLTF.

The rearrangement uses TRBV28 and TRBJ2-7; D gene unclear. V gave up 4 bases and J gave up 6 bases, with 13 bases separating them. The germline V gene has CDR1 MDHEN and CDR2 SYDVKM. This CDR3 has 13 amino acids. Here the CDR3 reads CASSSPNYVEQYF. The CDR3 DNA reads TGTGCCAGCAGTTCCCCCAACTACGTCGAGCAGTACTTC.

The V gene is TRBV5-1, the J gene TRBJ2-1; TRBD1 aligns across 8 bases. CDR3 size: 14 residues. Germline V gene data show CDR1 as SGHRS and CDR2 as YFSETQ. The junction had 5 bases not matched to a gene; V was cut back by 3 bases and J by 6 bases. Written as DNA, the CDR3 is TGCGCCAGCAGCTGGGGGACAGGTTTCAATGAGCAGTTCTTC. Protein: CASSWGTGFNEQFF. Combining the CDR3 with reference TRBV5-1 and TRBJ2-1 gives the whole variable domain KAGVTQTPRYLIKTRGQQVTLSCSPISGHRSVSWYQQTPGQGLQFLFEYFSETQRNKGNFPGRFSGRQFSNSRSEMNVSTLELGDSALYLCASSWGTGFNEQFFGPGTRLTVL.

The chain recombines TRBV18 with TRBJ2-5; D not resolved. The germline V gene encodes CDR1 KGHSH and CDR2 LQKENI. Trimming pared 2 bases from V and 2 bases from J, leaving 12 bases between. The CDR3 contains 15 residues. The CDR3 protein is CASSPGSTAQETQYF. For the CDR3, the DNA is TGTGCCAGCTCACCAGGTAGTACAGCTCAAGAGACCCAGTACTTC.

V usage is TRBV5-1 and J usage is TRBJ1-2; no clear D. The CDR3 has 14 amino acids. The V gene's germline CDR1 is SGHRS and CDR2 YFSETQ. V lost 0 bases and J lost 5, with 11 bases in between. The CDR3 bases are TGCGCCAGCAGCTTGGACTCCGGCAGGTATGGCTACACCTTC. Amino acids: CASSLDSGRYGYTF.

J is TRBJ1-3 and V is TRBV28; maybe TRBD1 (5 bases). V was shortened by 6 bases and J by 1 base, with 10 bases between the two germline ends. This CDR3 contains 14 residues. Per the germline V gene, CDR1 is MDHEN and CDR2 is SYDVKM. Written as DNA, the CDR3 is TGTGCCAGCAGGTGGGGGGAGTCTGGAAACACCATATATTTT. It is translated as CASRWGESGNTIYF.